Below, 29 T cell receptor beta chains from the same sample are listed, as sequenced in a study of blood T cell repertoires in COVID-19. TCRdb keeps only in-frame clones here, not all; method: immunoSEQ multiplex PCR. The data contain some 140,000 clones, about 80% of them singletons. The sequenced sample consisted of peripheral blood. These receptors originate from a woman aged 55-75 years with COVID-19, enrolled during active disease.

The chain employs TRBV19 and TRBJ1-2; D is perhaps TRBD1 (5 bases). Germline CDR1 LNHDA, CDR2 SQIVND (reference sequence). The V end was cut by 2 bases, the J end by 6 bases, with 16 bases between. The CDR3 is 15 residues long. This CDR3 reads CASSINTRALDGYTF. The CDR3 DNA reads TGTGCCAGTAGTATAAATACCAGGGCTCTGGATGGCTACACCTTC.

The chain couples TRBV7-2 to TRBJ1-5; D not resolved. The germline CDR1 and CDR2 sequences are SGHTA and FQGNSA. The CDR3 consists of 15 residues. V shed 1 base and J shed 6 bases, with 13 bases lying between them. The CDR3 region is CASSLGTYGSQPQHF. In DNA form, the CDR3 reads TGTGCCAGCAGCTTAGGGACTTACGGGAGTCAGCCCCAGCATTTT.

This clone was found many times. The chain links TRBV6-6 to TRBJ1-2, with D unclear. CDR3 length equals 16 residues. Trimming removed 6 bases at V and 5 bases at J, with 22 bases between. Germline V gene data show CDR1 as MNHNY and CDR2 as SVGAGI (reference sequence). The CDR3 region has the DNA TGTGCCAGCAGAACCCAGGCGCCGGATGCGATTTATGGCTACACCTTC. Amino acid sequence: CASRTQAPDAIYGYTF.

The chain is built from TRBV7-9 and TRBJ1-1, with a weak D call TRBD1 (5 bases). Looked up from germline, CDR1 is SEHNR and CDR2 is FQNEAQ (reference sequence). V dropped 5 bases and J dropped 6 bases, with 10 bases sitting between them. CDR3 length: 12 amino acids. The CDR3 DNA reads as TGTGCCAGCAGCCTACAGGTCCCTGAAGCTTTCTTT. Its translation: CASSLQVPEAFF.

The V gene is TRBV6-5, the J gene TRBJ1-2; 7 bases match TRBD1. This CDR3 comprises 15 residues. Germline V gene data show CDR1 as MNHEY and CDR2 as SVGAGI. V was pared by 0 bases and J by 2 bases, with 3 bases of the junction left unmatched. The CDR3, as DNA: TGTGCCAGCAGTTACTCGACAGGGATAAACTATGGCTACACCTTC. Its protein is CASSYSTGINYGYTF.

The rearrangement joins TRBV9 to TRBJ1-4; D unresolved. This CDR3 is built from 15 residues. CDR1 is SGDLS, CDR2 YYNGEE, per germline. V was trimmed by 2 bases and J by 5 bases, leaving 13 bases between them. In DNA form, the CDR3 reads TGTGCCAGCAGCGTGAACGTACAAATCAATGAAAAACTGTTTTTT. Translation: CASSVNVQINEKLFF. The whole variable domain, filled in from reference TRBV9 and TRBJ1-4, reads DSGVTQTPKHLITATGQRVTLRCSPRSGDLSVYWYQQSLDQGLQFLIQYYNGEERAKGNILERFSAQQFPDLHSELNLSSLELGDSALYFCASSVNVQINEKLFFGSGTQLSVL.

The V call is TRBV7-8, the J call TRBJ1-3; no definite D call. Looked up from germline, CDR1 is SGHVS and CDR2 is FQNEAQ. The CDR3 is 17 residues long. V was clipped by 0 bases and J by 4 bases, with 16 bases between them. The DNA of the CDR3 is TGTGCCAGCAGCTTAGCCCCAACAGATGCCTCGGGAAACACCATATATTTT. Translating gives CASSLAPTDASGNTIYF.

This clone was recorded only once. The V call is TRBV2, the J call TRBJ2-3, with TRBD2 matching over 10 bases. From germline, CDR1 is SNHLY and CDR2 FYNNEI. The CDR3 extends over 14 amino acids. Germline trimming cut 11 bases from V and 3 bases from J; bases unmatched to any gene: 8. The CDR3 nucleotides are TGTGCCGGATGGGGGACTAGCGAGACAGATACGCAGTATTTT. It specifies CAGWGTSETDTQYF. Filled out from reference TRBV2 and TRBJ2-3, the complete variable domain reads EPEVTQTPSHQVTQMGQEVILRCVPISNHLYFYWYRQILGQKVEFLVSFYNNEISEKSEIFDDQFSVERPDGSNFTLKIRSTKLEDSAMYFCAGWGTSETDTQYFGPGTRLTVL.

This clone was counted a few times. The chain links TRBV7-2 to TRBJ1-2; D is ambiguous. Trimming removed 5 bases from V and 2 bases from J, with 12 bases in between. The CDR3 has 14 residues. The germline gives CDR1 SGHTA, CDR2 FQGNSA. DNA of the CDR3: TGTGCCAGCAGCCCCCGGGAGGCCAACTATGGCTACACCTTC. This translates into CASSPREANYGYTF.

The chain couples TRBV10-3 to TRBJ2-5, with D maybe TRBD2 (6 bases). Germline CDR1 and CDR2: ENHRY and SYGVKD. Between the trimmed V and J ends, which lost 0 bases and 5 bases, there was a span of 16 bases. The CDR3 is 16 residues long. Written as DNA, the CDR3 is TGTGCCATCAGTGAGTCGACTCGGGTGGGGACTGAGACCCAGTACTTC. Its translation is CAISESTRVGTETQYF.

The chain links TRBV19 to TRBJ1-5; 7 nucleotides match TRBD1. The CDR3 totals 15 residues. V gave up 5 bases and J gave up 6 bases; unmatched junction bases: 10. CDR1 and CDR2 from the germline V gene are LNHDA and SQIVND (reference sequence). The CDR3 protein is CASSLSGQQFQPQHF. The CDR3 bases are TGTGCCAGTAGTCTTTCGGGACAGCAGTTTCAGCCCCAGCATTTT.

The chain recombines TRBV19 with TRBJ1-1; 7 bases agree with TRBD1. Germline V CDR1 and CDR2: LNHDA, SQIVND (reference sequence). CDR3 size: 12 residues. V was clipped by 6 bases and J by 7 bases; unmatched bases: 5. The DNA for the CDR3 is TGTGCCAGTAGCAAGGACAGGCGTGAAGCTTTCTTT. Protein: CASSKDRREAFF.

For the CDR3, the DNA is TGTGCCAGCAGCGTAGGGACTAGCGGGAGGAATGAGCAGTTCTTC. This sequence encodes CASSVGTSGRNEQFF. The gene calls are TRBV2 and TRBJ2-1; 15 bases agree with TRBD2. The ends lost 6 bases at V and 7 bases at J; junction bases unmatched: 4. This CDR3 has 15 residues. Looked up from germline, CDR1 is SNHLY and CDR2 is FYNNEI.

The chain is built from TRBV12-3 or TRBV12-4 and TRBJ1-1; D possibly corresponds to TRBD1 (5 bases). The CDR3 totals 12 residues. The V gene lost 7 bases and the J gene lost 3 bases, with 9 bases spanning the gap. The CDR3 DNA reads TGTGCCAGCAACCGGGGGTACACTGAAGCTTTCTTT. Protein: CASNRGYTEAFF.

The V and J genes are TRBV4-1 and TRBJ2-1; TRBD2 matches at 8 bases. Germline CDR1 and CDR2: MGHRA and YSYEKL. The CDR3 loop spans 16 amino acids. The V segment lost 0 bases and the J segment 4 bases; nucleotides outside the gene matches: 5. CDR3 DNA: TGCGCCAGCAGCCAAGAGGCGGGAGGAGTTTACAATGAGCAGTTCTTC. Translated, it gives CASSQEAGGVYNEQFF.

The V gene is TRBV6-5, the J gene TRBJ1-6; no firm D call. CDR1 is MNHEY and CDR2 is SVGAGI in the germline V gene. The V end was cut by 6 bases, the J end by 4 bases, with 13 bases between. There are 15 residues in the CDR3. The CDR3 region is CASSKTRLYNSPLHF. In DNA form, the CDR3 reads TGTGCCAGCAGCAAGACTAGGCTTTATAATTCACCCCTCCACTTT.

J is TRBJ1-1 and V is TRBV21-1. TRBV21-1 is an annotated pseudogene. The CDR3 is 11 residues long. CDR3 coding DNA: TGTGCCACCCCCGGGGGGGATGAAGCTTTCTTT. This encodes CATPGGDEAFF.

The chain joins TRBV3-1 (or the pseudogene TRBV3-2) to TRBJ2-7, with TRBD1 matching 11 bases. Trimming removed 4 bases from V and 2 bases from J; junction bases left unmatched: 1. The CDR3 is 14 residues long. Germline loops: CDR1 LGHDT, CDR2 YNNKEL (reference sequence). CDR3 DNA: TGTGCCAGCAGCCTGGGACAGGGGGCCTACGAGCAGTACTTC. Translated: CASSLGQGAYEQYF.

The CDR3, as DNA: TGTGCCAGTAGTCCCCGACAGTCCTTCTATGGCTACACCTTC. Its protein is CASSPRQSFYGYTF. The chain carries TRBV19 and TRBJ1-2; weak D call: TRBD1 (5 bases). Between the trimmed V and J ends, which lost 5 bases and 4 bases, there was a span of 14 bases. Per the germline V gene, CDR1 is LNHDA and CDR2 is SQIVND (reference sequence). The CDR3 is 14 amino acids. Based on the CDR3 plus reference TRBV19 and TRBJ1-2, the full variable domain is DGGITQSPKYLFRKEGQNVTLSCEQNLNHDAMYWYRQDPGQGLRLIYYSQIVNDFQKGDIAEGYSVSREKKESFPLTVTSAQKNPTAFYLCASSPRQSFYGYTFGSGTRLTVV.

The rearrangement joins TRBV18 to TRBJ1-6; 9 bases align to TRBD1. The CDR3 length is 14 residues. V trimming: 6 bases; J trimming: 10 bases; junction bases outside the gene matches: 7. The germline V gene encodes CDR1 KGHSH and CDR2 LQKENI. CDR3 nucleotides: TGTGCCAGCTCGCTAGACAGGGGGAACTCACCCCTCCACTTT. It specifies CASSLDRGNSPLHF.

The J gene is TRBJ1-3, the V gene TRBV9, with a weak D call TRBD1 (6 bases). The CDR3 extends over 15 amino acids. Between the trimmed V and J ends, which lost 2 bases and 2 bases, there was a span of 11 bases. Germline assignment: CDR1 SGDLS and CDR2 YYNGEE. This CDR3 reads CASSVLGAPGNTIYF. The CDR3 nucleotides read TGTGCCAGCAGCGTCCTGGGGGCTCCTGGAAACACCATATATTTT.

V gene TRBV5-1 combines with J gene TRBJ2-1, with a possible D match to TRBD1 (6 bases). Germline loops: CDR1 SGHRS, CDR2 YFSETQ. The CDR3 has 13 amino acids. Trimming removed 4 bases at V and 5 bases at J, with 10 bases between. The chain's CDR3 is CASSIGQNNEQFF. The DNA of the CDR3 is TGCGCCAGCAGCATAGGACAGAACAATGAGCAGTTCTTC.

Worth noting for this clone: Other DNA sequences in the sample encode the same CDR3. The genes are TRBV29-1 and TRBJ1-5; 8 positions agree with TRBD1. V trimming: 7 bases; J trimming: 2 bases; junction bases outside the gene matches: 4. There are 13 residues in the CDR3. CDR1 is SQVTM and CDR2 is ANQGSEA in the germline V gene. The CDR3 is CSALTGGNQPQHF. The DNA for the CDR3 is TGCAGCGCCCTGACAGGGGGCAATCAGCCCCAGCATTTT.

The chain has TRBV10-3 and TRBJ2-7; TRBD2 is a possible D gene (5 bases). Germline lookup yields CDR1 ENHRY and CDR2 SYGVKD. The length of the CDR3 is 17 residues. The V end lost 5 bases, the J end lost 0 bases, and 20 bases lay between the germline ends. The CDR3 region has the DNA TGTGCCATCAGTCAACTCGGACGGGGAGAGAGCTCCTACGAGCAGTACGTC. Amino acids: CAISQLGRGESSYEQYV.

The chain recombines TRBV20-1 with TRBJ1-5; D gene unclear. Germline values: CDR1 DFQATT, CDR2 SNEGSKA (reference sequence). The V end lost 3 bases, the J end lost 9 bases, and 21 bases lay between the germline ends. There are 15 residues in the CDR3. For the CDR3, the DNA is TGCAGTGCTAGTGGGGAGGCGATATCCTCCGGGCCCCAGCATTTT. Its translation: CSASGEAISSGPQHF.

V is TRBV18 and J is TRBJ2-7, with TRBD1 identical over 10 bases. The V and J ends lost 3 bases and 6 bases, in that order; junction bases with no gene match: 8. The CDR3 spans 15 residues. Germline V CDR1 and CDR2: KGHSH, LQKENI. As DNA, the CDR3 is TGTGCCAGCTCACCTCAGACAGGGGGCGGCTCCGAGCAGTACTTC. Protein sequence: CASSPQTGGGSEQYF. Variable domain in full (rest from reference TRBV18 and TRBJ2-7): NAGVMQNPRHLVRRRGQEARLRCSPMKGHSHVYWYRQLPEEGLKFMVYLQKENIIDESGMPKERFSAEFPKEGPSILRIQQVVRGDSAAYFCASSPQTGGGSEQYFGPGTRLTVT.

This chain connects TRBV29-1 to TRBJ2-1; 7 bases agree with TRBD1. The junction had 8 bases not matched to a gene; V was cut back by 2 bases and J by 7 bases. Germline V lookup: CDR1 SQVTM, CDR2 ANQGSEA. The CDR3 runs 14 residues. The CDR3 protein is CSVERGGNRNEQFF. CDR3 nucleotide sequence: TGCAGCGTTGAACGAGGGGGCAACAGAAATGAGCAGTTCTTC.

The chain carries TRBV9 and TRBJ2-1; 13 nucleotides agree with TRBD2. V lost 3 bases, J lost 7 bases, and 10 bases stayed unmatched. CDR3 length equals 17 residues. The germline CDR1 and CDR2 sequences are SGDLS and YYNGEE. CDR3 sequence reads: CASSGTSGRGRRNEQFF. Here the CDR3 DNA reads TGTGCCAGCAGCGGGACTAGCGGGAGAGGGAGAAGGAATGAGCAGTTCTTC. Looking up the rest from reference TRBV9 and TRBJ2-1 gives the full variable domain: DSGVTQTPKHLITATGQRVTLRCSPRSGDLSVYWYQQSLDQGLQFLIQYYNGEERAKGNILERFSAQQFPDLHSELNLSSLELGDSALYFCASSGTSGRGRRNEQFFGPGTRLTVL.

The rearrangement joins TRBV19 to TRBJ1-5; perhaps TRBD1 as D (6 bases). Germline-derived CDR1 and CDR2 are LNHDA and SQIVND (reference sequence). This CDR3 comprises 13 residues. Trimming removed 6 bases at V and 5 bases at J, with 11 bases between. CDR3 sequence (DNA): TGTGCCAGTAGCGCTAAGGGGGATCAGCCCCAGCATTTT. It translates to CASSAKGDQPQHF. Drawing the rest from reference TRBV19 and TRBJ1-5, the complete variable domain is DGGITQSPKYLFRKEGQNVTLSCEQNLNHDAMYWYRQDPGQGLRLIYYSQIVNDFQKGDIAEGYSVSREKKESFPLTVTSAQKNPTAFYLCASSAKGDQPQHFGDGTRLSIL.